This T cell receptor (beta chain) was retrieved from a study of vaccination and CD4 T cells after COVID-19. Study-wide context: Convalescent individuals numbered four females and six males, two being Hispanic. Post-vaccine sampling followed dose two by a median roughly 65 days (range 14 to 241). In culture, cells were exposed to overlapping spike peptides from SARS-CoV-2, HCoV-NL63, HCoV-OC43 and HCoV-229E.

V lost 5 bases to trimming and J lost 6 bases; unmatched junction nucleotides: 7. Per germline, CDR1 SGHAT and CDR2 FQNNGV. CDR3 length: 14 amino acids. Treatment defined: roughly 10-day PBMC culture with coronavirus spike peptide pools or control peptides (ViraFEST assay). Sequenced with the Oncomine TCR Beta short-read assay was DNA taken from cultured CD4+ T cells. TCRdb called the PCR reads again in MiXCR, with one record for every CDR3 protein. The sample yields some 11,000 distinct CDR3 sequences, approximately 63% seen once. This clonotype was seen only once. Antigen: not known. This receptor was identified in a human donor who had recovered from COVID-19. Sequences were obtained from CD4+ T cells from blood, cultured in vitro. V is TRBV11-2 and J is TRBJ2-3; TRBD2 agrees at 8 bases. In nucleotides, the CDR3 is TGTGCCAGCAGCCCCCAGACTAGCGAGGATACGCAGTATTTT. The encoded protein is CASSPQTSEDTQYF.